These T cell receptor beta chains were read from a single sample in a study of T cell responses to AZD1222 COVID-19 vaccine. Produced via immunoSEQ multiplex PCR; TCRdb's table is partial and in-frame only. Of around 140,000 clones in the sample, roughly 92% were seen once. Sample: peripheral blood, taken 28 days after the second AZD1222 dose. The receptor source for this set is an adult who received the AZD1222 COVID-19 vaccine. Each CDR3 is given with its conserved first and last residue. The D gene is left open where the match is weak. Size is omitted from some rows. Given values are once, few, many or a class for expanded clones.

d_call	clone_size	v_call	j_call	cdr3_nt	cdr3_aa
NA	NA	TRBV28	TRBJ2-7	TGTGCCAGCAGACAGACTACCTACGAGCAGTACTTC	CASRQTTYEQYF
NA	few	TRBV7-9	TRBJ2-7	TGTGCCAGCAGCTTGTCATCCTACGAGCAGTACTTC	CASSLSSYEQYF
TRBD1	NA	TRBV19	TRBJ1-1	TGTGCCGTCCACCATTCCAGGGGGCGAGTAGGAGCTTTCTTT	CAVHHSRGRVGAFF
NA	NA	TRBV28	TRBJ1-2	TGTGCCAGCAGTTTTCCCCCGTCGGGGGTAGACACCTTC	CASSFPPSGVDTF
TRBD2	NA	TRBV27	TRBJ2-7	TGTGCCAGCAGTTTATTAGCGGGAGGGCCCTACGAGCAGTACTTC	CASSLLAGGPYEQYF
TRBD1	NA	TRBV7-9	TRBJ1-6	TGTGCCAGCAGCACCCGGGACAGTCCCTCTAATTCACCCCTCCACTTT	CASSTRDSPSNSPLHF
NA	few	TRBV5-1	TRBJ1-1	TGCGCCAGCAGCTTGGGAGCGTCTGGGTCCACTGAAGCTTTCTTT	CASSLGASGSTEAFF
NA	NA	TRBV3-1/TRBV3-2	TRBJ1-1	TGTGCCAGCAGCCATTTTAGTAAGGCGGGCGCTGAAGCTTTCTTT	CASSHFSKAGAEAFF
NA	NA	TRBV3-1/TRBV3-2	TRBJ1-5	TGTGCCAGCAGCCAAGATGCGGGTTCAGGACAGCCCCAGCATTTT	CASSQDAGSGQPQHF
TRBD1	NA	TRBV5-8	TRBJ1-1	TGTGCCAGCAGCACCGGGACAGGGTCAAGGTTAGGCACTGAAGCTTTCTTT	CASSTGTGSRLGTEAFF
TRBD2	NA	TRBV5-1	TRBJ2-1	TGCGCCAGCAGCAAGACTAGCGGGAGTAGGAATGAGCAGTTCTTC	CASSKTSGSRNEQFF
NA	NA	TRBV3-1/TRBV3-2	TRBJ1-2	TGTGCCAGCGCCTTCGGGGGGAGTACTAACTATGGCTACACCTTC	CASAFGGSTNYGYTF
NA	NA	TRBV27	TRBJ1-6	TGTGCCAGCAGTTTTGCCGGCAGCTCCTATAATTCACCCCTCCACTTT	CASSFAGSSYNSPLHF
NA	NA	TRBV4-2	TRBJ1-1	TGTGCCAGCAGCCAAGAGGGGGGAAGGAACACTGAAGCTTTCTTT	CASSQEGGRNTEAFF
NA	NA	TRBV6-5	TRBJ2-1	TGTGCCACACAGGGCGCAGCCGCCGGTAACAATGAGCAGTTCTTC	CATQGAAAGNNEQFF
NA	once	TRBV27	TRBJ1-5	TGTGCCAGCAGCCCTCCCGTGACTAGCAATCAGCCCCAGCATTTT	CASSPPVTSNQPQHF
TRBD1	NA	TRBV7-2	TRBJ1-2	TGTGCCAGCAGCTTATCTCCGGGACAGGGGACCGCTAACTATGGCTACACCTTC	CASSLSPGQGTANYGYTF
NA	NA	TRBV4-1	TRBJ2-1	TGCGCCAGCAGCCAAGATCCCCAAGCGTCGGTGAACAATGAGCAGTTCTTC	CASSQDPQASVNNEQFF
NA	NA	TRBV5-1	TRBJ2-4	TGCGCCAGCAGCTTGGGCGGCAGAGCCGTATTAGCCAAAAACATTCAGTACTTC	CASSLGGRAVLAKNIQYF
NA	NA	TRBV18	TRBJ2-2	TGTGCCAGCTCACCAGGGCAGGCCGGGGAGCTGTTTTTT	CASSPGQAGELFF
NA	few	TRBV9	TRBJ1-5	TGTGCCAGCAGCGCAGAGGGGGGCAATCAGCCCCAGCATTTT	CASSAEGGNQPQHF
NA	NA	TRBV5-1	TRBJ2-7	TGCGCCAGCAGCCCGACCCAGACAGGAGGGGTGAACGAGCAGTACTTC	CASSPTQTGGVNEQYF
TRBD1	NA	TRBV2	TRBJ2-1	TGTGCCAGCAGTGAACGGGGACAGCTTTTCGATGAGCAGTTCTTC	CASSERGQLFDEQFF
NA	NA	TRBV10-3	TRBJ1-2	TGTGCCATCACGTACGACAAGAACTATGGCTACACCTTC	CAITYDKNYGYTF
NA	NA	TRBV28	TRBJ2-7	TGTGCCAGCAGGCGGGTCATGGAGGTAGCCGTCGAGCAGTACTTC	CASRRVMEVAVEQYF